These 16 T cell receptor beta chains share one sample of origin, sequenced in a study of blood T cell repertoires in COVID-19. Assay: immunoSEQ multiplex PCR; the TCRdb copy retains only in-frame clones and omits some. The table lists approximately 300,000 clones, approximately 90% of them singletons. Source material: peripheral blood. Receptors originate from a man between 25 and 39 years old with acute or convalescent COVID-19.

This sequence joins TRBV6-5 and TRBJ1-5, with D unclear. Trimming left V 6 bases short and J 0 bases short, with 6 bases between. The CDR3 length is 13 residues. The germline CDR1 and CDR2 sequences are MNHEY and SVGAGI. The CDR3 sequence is CASRSYSNQPQHF. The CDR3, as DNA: TGTGCCAGCAGGTCGTATAGCAATCAGCCCCAGCATTTT.

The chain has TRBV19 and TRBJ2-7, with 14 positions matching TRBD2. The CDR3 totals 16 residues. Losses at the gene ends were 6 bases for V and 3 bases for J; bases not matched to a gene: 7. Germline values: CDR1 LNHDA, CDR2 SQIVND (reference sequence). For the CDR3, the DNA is TGTGCCAGTAGAATTTCGGGACTAGCGGGAGTCTACGAGCAGTACTTC. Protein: CASRISGLAGVYEQYF.

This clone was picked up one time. CDR3 DNA sequence: TGTGCCAGCAGTTTATACGTCGAGGAGCAGTACTTC. This sequence encodes CASSLYVEEQYF. This chain links TRBV28 with TRBJ2-7; D is ambiguous. Germline V gene lookup returns CDR1 MDHEN and CDR2 SYDVKM. CDR3 length: 12 amino acids. With 1 base removed from V and 7 bases from J, the gap between germline ends came to 8 bases. The complete variable domain, with remaining parts taken from reference TRBV28 and TRBJ2-7, reads DVKVTQSSRYLVKRTGEKVFLECVQDMDHENMFWYRQDPGLGLRLIYFSYDVKMKEKGDIPEGYSVSREKKERFSLILESASTNQTSMYLCASSLYVEEQYFGPGTRLTVT.

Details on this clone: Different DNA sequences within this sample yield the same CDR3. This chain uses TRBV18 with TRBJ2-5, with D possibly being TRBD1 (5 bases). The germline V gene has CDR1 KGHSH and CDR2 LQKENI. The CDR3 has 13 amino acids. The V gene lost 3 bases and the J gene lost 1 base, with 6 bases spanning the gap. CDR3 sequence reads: CASSPGLQETQYF. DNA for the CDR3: TGTGCCAGCTCACCGGGGCTCCAAGAGACCCAGTACTTC.

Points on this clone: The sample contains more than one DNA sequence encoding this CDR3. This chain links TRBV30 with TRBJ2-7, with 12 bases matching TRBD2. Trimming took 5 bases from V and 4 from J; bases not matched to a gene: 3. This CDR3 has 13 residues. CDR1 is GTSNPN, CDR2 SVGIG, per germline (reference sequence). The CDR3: CAWSGLAGYEQYF. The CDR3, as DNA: TGTGCCTGGTCCGGACTAGCGGGGTACGAGCAGTACTTC.

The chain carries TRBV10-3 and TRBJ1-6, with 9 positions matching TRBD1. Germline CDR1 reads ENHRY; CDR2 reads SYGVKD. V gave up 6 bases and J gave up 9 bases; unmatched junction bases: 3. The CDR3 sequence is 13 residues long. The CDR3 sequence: CAIRGQGASPLHF. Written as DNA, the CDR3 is TGTGCCATCAGGGGACAGGGCGCTTCACCCCTCCACTTT.

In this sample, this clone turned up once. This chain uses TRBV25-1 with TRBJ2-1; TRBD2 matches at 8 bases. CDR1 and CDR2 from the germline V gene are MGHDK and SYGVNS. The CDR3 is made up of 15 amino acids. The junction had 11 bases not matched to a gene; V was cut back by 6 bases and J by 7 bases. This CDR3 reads CASSNTGTRTNEQFF. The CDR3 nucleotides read TGTGCCAGCAGCAACACCGGGACTAGAACGAATGAGCAGTTCTTC.

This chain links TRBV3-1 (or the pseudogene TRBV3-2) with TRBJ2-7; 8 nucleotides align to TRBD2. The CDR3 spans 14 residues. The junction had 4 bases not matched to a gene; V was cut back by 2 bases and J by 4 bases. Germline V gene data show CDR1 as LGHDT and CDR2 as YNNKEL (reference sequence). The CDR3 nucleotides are TGTGCCAGCAGCCAATCAGCGGGAGTATACGAGCAGTACTTC. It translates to CASSQSAGVYEQYF.

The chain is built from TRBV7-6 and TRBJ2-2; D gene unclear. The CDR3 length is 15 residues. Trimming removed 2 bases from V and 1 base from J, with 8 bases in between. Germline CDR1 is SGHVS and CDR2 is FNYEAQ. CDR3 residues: CASSLLSGNTGELFF. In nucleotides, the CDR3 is TGTGCCAGCAGCTTATTATCGGGGAACACCGGGGAGCTGTTTTTT.

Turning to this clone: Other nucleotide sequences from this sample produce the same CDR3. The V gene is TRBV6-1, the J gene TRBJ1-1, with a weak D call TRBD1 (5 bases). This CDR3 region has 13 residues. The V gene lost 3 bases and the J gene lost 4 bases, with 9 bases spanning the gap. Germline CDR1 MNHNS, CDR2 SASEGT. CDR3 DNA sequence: TGTGCCAGCAGTGACAGGGAGGGCACTGAAGCTTTCTTT. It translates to CASSDREGTEAFF.

This chain's CDR3 is CASKGLAGDKGGELFF. The DNA for the CDR3 is TGTGCCAGTAAGGGGCTAGCGGGAGACAAGGGCGGGGAGCTGTTTTTT. The rearrangement links TRBV19 to TRBJ2-2, with 10 bases aligning to TRBD2. The V gene end was trimmed by 7 bases and the J gene end by 7 bases; junction bases not matched to a gene: 12. This CDR3 is built from 16 residues. CDR1 is LNHDA, CDR2 SQIVND, per germline (reference sequence). Full variable domain (rest looked up from reference TRBV19 and TRBJ2-2): DGGITQSPKYLFRKEGQNVTLSCEQNLNHDAMYWYRQDPGQGLRLIYYSQIVNDFQKGDIAEGYSVSREKKESFPLTVTSAQKNPTAFYLCASKGLAGDKGGELFFGEGSRLTVL.

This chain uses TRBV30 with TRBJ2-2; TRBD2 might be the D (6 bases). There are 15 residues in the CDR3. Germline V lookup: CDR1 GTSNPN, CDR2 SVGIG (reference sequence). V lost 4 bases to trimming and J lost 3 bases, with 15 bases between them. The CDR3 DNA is TGTGCCTGGACTAGCGCGCGCAGATACACCGGGGAGCTGTTTTTT. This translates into CAWTSARRYTGELFF.

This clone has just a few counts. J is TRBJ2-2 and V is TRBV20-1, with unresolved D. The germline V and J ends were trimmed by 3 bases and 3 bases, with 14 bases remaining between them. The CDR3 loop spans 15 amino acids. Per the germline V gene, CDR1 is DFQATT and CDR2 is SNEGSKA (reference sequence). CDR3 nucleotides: TGCAGTGCTAGTGATGAGGATATTTACACCGGGGAGCTGTTTTTT. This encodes CSASDEDIYTGELFF.

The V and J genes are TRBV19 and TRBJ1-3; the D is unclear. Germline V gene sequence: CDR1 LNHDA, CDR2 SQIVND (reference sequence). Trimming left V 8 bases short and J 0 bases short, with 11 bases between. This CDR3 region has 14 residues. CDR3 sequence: CASSPGSSGNTIYF. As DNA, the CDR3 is TGTGCCAGTTCCCCAGGAAGCTCTGGAAACACCATATATTTT.

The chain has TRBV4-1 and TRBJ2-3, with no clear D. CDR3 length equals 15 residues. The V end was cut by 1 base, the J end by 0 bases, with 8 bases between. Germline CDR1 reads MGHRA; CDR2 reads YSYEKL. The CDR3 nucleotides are TGCGCCAGCAGCCAAGGAGTGAGGAGCACAGATACGCAGTATTTT. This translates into CASSQGVRSTDTQYF.

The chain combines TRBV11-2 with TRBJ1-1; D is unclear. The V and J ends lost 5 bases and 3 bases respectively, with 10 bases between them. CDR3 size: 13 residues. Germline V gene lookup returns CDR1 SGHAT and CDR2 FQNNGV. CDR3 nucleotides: TGTGCCAGCAGCCCTGGGAGGTACACTGAAGCTTTCTTT. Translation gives CASSPGRYTEAFF.